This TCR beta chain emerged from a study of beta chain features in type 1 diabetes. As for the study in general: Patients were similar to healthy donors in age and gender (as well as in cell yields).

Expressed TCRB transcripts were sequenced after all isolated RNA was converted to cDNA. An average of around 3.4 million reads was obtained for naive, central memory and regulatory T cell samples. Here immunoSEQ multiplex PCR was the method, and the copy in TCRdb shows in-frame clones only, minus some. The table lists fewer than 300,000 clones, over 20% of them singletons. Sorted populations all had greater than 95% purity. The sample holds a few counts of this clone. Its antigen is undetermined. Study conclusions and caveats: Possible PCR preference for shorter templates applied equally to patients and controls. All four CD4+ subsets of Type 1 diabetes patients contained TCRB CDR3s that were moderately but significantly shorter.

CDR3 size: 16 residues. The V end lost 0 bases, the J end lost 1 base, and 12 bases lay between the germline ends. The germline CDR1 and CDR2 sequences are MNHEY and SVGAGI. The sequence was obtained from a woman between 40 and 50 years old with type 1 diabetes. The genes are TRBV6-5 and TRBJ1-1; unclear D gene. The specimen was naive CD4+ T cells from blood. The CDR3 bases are TGTGCCAGCAGTTACTCGAGCCGCCCGTGGAACACTGAAGCTTTCTTT. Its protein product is CASSYSSRPWNTEAFF.